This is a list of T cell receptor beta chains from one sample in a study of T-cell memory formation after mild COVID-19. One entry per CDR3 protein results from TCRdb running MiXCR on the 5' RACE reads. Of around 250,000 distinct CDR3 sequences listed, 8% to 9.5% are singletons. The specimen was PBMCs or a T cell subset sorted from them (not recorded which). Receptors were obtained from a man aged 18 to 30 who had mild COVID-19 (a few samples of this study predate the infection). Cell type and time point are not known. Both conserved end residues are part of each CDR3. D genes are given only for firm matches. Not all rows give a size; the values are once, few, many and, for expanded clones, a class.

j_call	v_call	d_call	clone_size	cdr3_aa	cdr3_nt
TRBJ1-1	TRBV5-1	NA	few	CASRSGAGNTEAFF	TGCGCCAGCCGAAGCGGGGCTGGGAACACTGAAGCTTTCTTT
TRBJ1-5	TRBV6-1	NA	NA	CASSAPAGGPSNQPQHF	TGTGCCAGCAGTGCCCCAGCGGGAGGGCCGAGCAATCAGCCCCAGCATTTT
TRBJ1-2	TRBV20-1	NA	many	CSADRGANGYTF	TGCAGTGCCGATAGGGGCGCGAATGGCTACACCTTC
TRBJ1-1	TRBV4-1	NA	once	CASSHDNYAPGRAAFF	TGCGCCAGCAGCCATGATAACTACGCCCCAGGCCGCGCGGCTTTCTTT
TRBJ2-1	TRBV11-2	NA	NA	CASSLVAINEQFF	TGTGCCAGCAGCTTAGTTGCGATCAATGAGCAGTTCTTC
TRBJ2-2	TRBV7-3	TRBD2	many	CASSPGTSGTGELFF	TGTGCCAGCAGCCCAGGGACTAGCGGCACCGGGGAGCTGTTTTTT
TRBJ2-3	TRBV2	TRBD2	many	CASSRPSGGTDTQYF	TGTGCCAGCAGTCGGCCTAGCGGAGGCACAGATACGCAGTATTTT
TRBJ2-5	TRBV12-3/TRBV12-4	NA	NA	CASSWGAETQYF	TGTGCCAGCAGTTGGGGGGCTGAGACCCAGTACTTC
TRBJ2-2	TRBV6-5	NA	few	CASSYSRGSGELFF	TGTGCCAGCAGTTACTCGAGAGGGTCCGGGGAGCTGTTTTTT
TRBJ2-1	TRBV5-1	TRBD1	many	CASSRTGTGFNEQFF	TGCGCCAGCAGCAGAACCGGGACAGGGTTCAATGAGCAGTTCTTC
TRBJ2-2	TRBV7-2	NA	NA	CASRRGNTGELFF	TGTGCCAGCAGAAGGGGTAACACCGGGGAGCTGTTTTTT
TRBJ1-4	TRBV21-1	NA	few	CASSKGADEGKLFF	TGTGCCAGCAGCAAAGGGGCGGATGAGGGAAAACTGTTTTTT
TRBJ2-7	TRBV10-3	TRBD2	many	CATHGGETYEQYF	TGTGCCACCCACGGGGGGGAGACCTACGAGCAGTACTTC
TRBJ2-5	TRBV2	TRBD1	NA	CASQGQEQETQYF	TGTGCCAGCCAGGGACAGGAGCAAGAGACCCAGTACTTC
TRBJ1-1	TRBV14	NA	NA	CASSPLEWTEAFF	TGTGCCAGCAGCCCCCTGGAATGGACTGAAGCTTTCTTT
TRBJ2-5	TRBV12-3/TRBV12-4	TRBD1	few	CASSPNRGWETQYF	TGTGCCAGCAGTCCAAACAGGGGATGGGAGACCCAGTACTTC
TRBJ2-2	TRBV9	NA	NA	CASSVGQNTGELFF	TGTGCCAGCAGCGTAGGGCAGAACACCGGGGAGCTGTTTTTT